Below are 14 T cell receptor beta chains sequenced from a single sample in a study of blood T cell repertoires in COVID-19. Generated by immunoSEQ multiplex PCR, the TCRdb table keeps only in-frame clones and is missing some. This table has around 140,000 clones, 84% appearing once. Sequenced: peripheral blood. Every receptor here comes from a woman older than 75 with acute or convalescent COVID-19.

The V gene is TRBV30, the J gene TRBJ1-1; D is ambiguous. CDR1 GTSNPN and CDR2 SVGIG come from the germline V gene (reference sequence). The CDR3 is 15 residues long. V lost 0 bases, J lost 3 bases, and 14 bases lay in between. The chain's CDR3 is CAWSVVGSWDTEAFF. DNA for the CDR3: TGTGCCTGGAGTGTAGTAGGGAGTTGGGACACTGAAGCTTTCTTT. The full variable domain, completed using reference TRBV30 and TRBJ1-1, is SQTIHQWPATLVQPVGSPLSLECTVEGTSNPNLYWYRQAAGRGLQLLFYSVGIGQISSEVPQNLSASRPQDRQFILSSKKLLLSDSGFYLCAWSVVGSWDTEAFFGQGTRLTVV.

Only one count was recorded for this clone. V and J are TRBV2 and TRBJ1-1; D remains unclear. The CDR3 runs 13 residues. Looked up from germline, CDR1 is SNHLY and CDR2 is FYNNEI. V was cut by 11 bases and J by 1 base, with 14 bases left in between. CDR3 sequence: CAGRRGTNTEAFF. CDR3 DNA: TGTGCCGGACGGCGGGGAACGAACACTGAAGCTTTCTTT.

This clone was seen more than once but under ten times. The V and J genes are TRBV11-2 and TRBJ2-7; TRBD1 matches at 8 bases. The CDR3 length is 15 residues. Germline V gives CDR1 SGHAT, CDR2 FQNNGV. The ends lost 5 bases at V and 4 bases at J; junction bases unmatched: 10. For the CDR3, the DNA is TGTGCCAGCAGCGCCGCGGCAGGGGGCGTTTACGAGCAGTACTTC. Its translation: CASSAAAGGVYEQYF.

This clone came up a few times. V and J are TRBV7-8 and TRBJ2-6, with 7 bases lining up with TRBD1. The CDR3 has 16 residues. The germline V gene encodes CDR1 SGHVS and CDR2 FQNEAQ. J was trimmed by 3 bases and V by 0 bases; bases with no gene match: 2. The DNA for the CDR3 is TGTGCCAGCAGCTTAGCAGCAGGGGGTGGGGCCAACGTCCTGACTTTC. Translating it yields CASSLAAGGGANVLTF.

The chain uses TRBV11-2 and TRBJ2-7, with a possible D match to TRBD2 (6 bases). Trimming pared 5 bases from V and 2 bases from J, leaving 16 bases between. CDR1 is SGHAT, CDR2 FQNNGV, per germline. The CDR3 totals 15 residues. The CDR3 loop is CASSARGVKAYEQYF. CDR3 DNA sequence: TGTGCCAGCAGCGCACGCGGGGTTAAGGCCTACGAGCAGTACTTC.

The CDR3 here is CASSLGTGDNEKLFF. The DNA for the CDR3 is TGTGCCAGCAGCTTAGGCACAGGGGACAATGAAAAACTGTTTTTT. The chain joins TRBV13 to TRBJ1-4; 7 bases agree with TRBD1. Germline CDR1 is PRHDT and CDR2 is FYEKMQ (reference sequence). Trimming took 0 bases from V and 5 from J; bases not matched to a gene: 3. The CDR3 totals 15 residues.

This clone was seen a handful of times. This chain uses TRBV7-2 with TRBJ1-2, with 8 bases aligning to TRBD1. The V gene end was trimmed by 5 bases and the J gene end by 8 bases; junction bases not matched to a gene: 13. The CDR3 is 15 amino acids. Looked up from germline, CDR1 is SGHTA and CDR2 is FQGNSA. Here the CDR3 reads CASSLDIGQGRGYTF. The CDR3, as DNA: TGTGCCAGCAGCCTCGATATAGGACAGGGACGCGGCTACACCTTC.

The rearrangement links TRBV15 to TRBJ2-7, with 8 bases matching TRBD1. This CDR3 has 14 residues. Trimming took 6 bases from V and 1 from J; bases not matched to a gene: 5. The germline V gene has CDR1 LNHNV and CDR2 YYDKDF (reference sequence). The CDR3 DNA reads TGTGCCACCAGTCTCGGGACAGGATCCTACGAGCAGTACTTC. This sequence encodes CATSLGTGSYEQYF.

This chain joins TRBV19 and TRBJ2-1; 7 bases line up with TRBD2. Germline lookup yields CDR1 LNHDA and CDR2 SQIVND (reference sequence). V trimming: 3 bases; J trimming: 8 bases; junction bases outside the gene matches: 10. The CDR3 has 15 residues. The CDR3 sequence is CASSIPASGVDEQFF. DNA for the CDR3: TGTGCCAGTAGTATTCCGGCTAGCGGAGTCGATGAGCAGTTCTTC.

The genes are TRBV4-3 and TRBJ2-1, with 9 bases that match TRBD2. Trimming at V came to 0 bases and at J to 1 base, leaving 4 bases not matched to a gene. This CDR3 is built from 17 residues. CDR1 and CDR2 (germline): LGHNA, YSLEER. The CDR3 sequence is CASSQDNSGRSYNEQFF. DNA for the CDR3: TGCGCCAGCAGCCAAGATAATAGCGGGAGATCCTACAATGAGCAGTTCTTC.

CDR3 region: CASSRGLAADTQYF. For the CDR3, the DNA is TGTGCCAGCAGCCGGGGTTTGGCGGCAGATACGCAGTATTTT. The chain is built from TRBV7-2 and TRBJ2-3; a possible D gene is TRBD2 (5 bases). The germline V and J ends were trimmed by 5 bases and 4 bases, with 13 bases remaining between them. This CDR3 is built from 14 residues. Germline CDR1 SGHTA, CDR2 FQGNSA. Combining the CDR3 with reference TRBV7-2 and TRBJ2-3 gives the whole variable domain GAGVSQSPSNKVTEKGKDVELRCDPISGHTALYWYRQSLGQGLEFLIYFQGNSAPDKSGLPSDRFSAERTGGSVSTLTIQRTQQEDSAVYLCASSRGLAADTQYFGPGTRLTVL.

The V call is TRBV7-2, the J call TRBJ2-2; 8 bases agree with TRBD1. The CDR3 runs to 15 residues. V dropped 1 base and J dropped 5; count of bases not matched to a gene: 3. CDR1 SGHTA and CDR2 FQGNSA come from the germline V gene. For the CDR3, the DNA is TGTGCCAGCAGCTTAGGTCAGGGGGCAACCGGGGAGCTGTTTTTT. Translation: CASSLGQGATGELFF.

The J gene is TRBJ1-2, the V gene TRBV5-8; 9 bases agree with TRBD1. The CDR3 length is 15 residues. Germline lookup yields CDR1 SGHTS and CDR2 YDEGEE. Losses at the gene ends were 0 bases for V and 4 bases for J; bases not matched to a gene: 4. The CDR3 loop is CASSLATGGAYGYTF. The CDR3 DNA sequence: TGTGCCAGCAGCTTGGCTACAGGGGGCGCCTATGGCTACACCTTC.

The gene calls are TRBV7-9 and TRBJ2-1, with a tentative D call TRBD1 (6 bases). This CDR3 contains 16 residues. CDR1 and CDR2 (germline): SEHNR, FQNEAQ (reference sequence). The V gene lost 5 bases and the J gene lost 7 bases, with 21 bases spanning the gap. The CDR3 protein is CASSRSDRPIGNEQFF. The CDR3, as DNA: TGTGCCAGCAGCCGGAGCGACAGGCCGATTGGGAATGAGCAGTTCTTC.